The entry below gives a single TCR beta chain sequence along with its context. With 6 bases clipped from V and 7 bases from J, the junction kept 7 bases outside the gene matches. This CDR3 comprises 13 residues. Germline V CDR1 and CDR2: MNHEY, SMNVEV (reference sequence). This sample was included in a study of blood T cell repertoires in COVID-19. Some clones are missing from TCRdb's copy, which holds only in-frame ones; the method was immunoSEQ multiplex PCR. Of 400,000 or so clones in the sample, around 86% were seen once. This chain joins TRBV27 and TRBJ2-7, with 9 bases lining up with TRBD2. Sequencing used peripheral blood. This TCR was sampled from a human donor in a cohort sampled during active COVID-19. CDR3 sequence reads: CASRGGRAREQYF. The CDR3 DNA is TGTGCCAGCAGGGGCGGGAGGGCGCGAGAGCAGTACTTC.